This record looks at one T cell receptor beta chain sequence and its context. Its antigen is not known. The CDR3 spans 12 residues. Trimming took off 3 bases at V and 7 bases at J, with 10 bases between the two ends. The germline gives CDR1 MNHEY, CDR2 SMNVEV (reference sequence). These data belong to a study of T cell responses to AZD1222 COVID-19 vaccine. Findings of the study overall: The study found Spike-specific TCR breadth and depth rose after two AZD1222 doses. None of the repertoires were sampled until the peak T cell response had passed.

The protocol was immunoSEQ multiplex PCR, while the TCRdb copy is restricted to in-frame clones and leaves out a portion. The table shows roughly 100,000 clones, with approximately 92% occurring only once. The sequence came from an adult who received the AZD1222 COVID-19 vaccine. V usage is TRBV27 and J usage is TRBJ2-7; maybe TRBD1 (6 bases). Here the sequenced sample was peripheral blood, taken 28 days after the second AZD1222 dose. This CDR3 reads CASSLGHGEQYF. The CDR3 DNA reads TGTGCCAGCAGTTTGGGACATGGGGAGCAGTACTTC.